This T cell receptor beta chain was retrieved from a study of post-analysis software for immune sequencing data. The study's findings and limits: In patients, five or six TRBV segments were more frequent than in controls, with TRBV5-6, TRBV5-1 and TRBV20-1 among them.

This clonotype has more than one count but fewer than ten. The antigen is unknown. V lost 5 bases and J 0 bases, leaving 19 bases between the germline ends. Germline V gene lookup returns CDR1 MNHNS and CDR2 SASEGT. CDR3 length: 17 residues. TCR beta libraries were prepared from cDNA with unique molecular identifiers. MiXCR, run by TCRdb on the PCR reads, gives a single entry per CDR3 protein. Among about 460,000 distinct CDR3 sequences, 45% were seen once, and the ten largest hold roughly an eighth. Sequencing input: blood. The TCR was taken from a girl aged 10 to 17 with multiple sclerosis. J is TRBJ1-2 and V is TRBV6-1; D unclear. CDR3 residues: CASSKDGSGLANYGYTF. In nucleotides, the CDR3 is TGTGCCAGCAGTAAGGACGGCTCTGGCCTTGCTAACTATGGCTACACCTTC.